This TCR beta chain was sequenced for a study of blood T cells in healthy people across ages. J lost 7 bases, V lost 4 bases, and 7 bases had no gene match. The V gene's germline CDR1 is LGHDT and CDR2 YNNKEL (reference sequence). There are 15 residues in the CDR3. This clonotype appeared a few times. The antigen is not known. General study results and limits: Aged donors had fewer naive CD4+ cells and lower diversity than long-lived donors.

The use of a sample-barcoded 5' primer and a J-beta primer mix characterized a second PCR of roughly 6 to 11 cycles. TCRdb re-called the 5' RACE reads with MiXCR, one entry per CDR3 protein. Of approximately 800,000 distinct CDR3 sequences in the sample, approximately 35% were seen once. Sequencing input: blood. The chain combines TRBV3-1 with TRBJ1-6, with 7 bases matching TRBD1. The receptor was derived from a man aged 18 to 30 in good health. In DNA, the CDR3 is TGTGCCAGCAGCCGCGCAAGGACAGGCAATTCACCCCTCCACTTT. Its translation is CASSRARTGNSPLHF. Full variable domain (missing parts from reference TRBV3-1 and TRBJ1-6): DTAVSQTPKYLVTQMGNDKSIKCEQNLGHDTMYWYKQDSKKFLKIMFSYNNKELIINETVPNRFSPKSPDKAHLNLHINSLELGDSAVYFCASSRARTGNSPLHFGNGTRLTVT.